This entry concerns a single T cell receptor (beta chain). Its target is not known. The data originate from a study of cytomegalovirus exposure and HLA in healthy donors. The study's findings and limits: In terms of immune exposure information, only CMV serostatus was available. V- and J-gene trimming in TCR beta was tied to a missense DCLRE1C variant by an analysis performed later.

The CDR3 has 16 residues. CDR1 is SGHRS and CDR2 is YFSETQ in the germline V gene. V shed 4 bases and J 2 bases; nucleotides not matched to a gene: 5. PCR used 60 Vbeta primers and 13 Jbeta primers. Assay: immunoSEQ multiplex PCR; the TCRdb copy retains only in-frame clones and omits some. The table lists about 110,000 clones, under 80% of them singletons. This TCR derives from a woman in her forties or fifties in good health and CMV-seropositive. J is TRBJ2-2 and V is TRBV5-1; 10 nucleotides align to TRBD1. The sequencing input was PBMCs. CDR3 in amino acids: CASSRTGGLNTGELFF. The CDR3 DNA follows: TGCGCCAGCAGCCGGACAGGGGGATTAAACACCGGGGAGCTGTTTTTT. Full variable domain (outside the CDR3, taken from reference TRBV5-1 and TRBJ2-2): KAGVTQTPRYLIKTRGQQVTLSCSPISGHRSVSWYQQTPGQGLQFLFEYFSETQRNKGNFPGRFSGRQFSNSRSEMNVSTLELGDSALYLCASSRTGGLNTGELFFGEGSRLTVL.